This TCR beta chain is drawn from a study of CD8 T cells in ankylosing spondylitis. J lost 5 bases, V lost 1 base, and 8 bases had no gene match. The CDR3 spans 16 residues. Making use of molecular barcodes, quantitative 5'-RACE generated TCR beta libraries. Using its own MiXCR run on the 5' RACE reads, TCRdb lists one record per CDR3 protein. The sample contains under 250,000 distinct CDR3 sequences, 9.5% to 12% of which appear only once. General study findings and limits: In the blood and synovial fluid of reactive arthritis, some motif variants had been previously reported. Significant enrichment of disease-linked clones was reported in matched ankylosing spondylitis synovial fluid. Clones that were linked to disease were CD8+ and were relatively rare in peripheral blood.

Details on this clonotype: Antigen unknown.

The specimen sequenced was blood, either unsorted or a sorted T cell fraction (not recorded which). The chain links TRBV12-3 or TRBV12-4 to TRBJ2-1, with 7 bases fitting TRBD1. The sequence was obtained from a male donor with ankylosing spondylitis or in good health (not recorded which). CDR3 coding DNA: TGTGCCAGCAGTTTAGGCAGGACAGGTATAAACAATGAGCAGTTCTTC. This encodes CASSLGRTGINNEQFF.